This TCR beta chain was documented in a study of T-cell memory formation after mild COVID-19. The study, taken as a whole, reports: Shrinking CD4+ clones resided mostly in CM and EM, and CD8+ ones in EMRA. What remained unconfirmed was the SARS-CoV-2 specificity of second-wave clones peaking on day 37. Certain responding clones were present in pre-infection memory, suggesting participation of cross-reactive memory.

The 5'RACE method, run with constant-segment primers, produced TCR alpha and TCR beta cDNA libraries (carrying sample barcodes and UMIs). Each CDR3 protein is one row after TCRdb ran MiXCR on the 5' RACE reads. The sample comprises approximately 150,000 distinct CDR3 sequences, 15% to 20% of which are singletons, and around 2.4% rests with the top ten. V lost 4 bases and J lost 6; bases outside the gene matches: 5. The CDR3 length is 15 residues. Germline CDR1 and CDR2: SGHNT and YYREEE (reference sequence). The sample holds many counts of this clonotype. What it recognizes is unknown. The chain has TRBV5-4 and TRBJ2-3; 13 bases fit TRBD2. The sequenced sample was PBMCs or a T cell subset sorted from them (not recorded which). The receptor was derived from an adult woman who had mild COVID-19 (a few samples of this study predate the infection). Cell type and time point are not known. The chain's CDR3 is CASSPGTSGTDTQYF. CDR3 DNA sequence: TGTGCCAGCAGCCCAGGGACTAGCGGGACTGATACGCAGTATTTT.